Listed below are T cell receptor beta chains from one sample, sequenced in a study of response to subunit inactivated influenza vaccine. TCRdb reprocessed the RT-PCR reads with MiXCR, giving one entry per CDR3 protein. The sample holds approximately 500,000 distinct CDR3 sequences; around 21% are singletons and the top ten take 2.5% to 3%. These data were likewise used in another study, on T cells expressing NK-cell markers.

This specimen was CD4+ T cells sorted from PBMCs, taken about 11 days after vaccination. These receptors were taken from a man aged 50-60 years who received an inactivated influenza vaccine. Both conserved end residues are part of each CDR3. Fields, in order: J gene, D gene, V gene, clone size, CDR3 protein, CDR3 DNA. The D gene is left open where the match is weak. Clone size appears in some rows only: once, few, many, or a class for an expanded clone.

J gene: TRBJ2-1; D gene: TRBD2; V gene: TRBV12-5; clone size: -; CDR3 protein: CASGPSGTTAGNEQFF; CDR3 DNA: TGTGCTAGTGGTCCCTCCGGGACTACCGCCGGCAATGAGCAGTTCTTC
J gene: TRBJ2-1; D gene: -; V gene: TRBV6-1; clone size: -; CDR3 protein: CASSLLGGGTYNEQFF; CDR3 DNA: TGTGCCAGCAGTCTTCTAGGAGGGGGGACCTACAATGAGCAGTTCTTC
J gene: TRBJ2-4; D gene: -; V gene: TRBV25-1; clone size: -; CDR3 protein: CASTPGGNIQYF; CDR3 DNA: TGTGCCAGCACTCCCGGGGGAAACATTCAGTACTTC
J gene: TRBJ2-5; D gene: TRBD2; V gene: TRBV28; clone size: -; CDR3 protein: CASTLTSGRSKTQYF; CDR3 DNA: TGTGCCAGCACCTTGACTAGCGGGAGGTCAAAGACCCAGTACTTC
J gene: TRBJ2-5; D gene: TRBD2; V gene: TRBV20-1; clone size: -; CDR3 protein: CSAGWTRTETQYF; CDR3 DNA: TGCAGTGCTGGGTGGACTAGAACCGAGACCCAGTACTTC
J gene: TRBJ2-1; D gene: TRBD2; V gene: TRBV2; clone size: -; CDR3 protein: CASSMTSGRSEQFF; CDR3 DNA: TGTGCCAGCAGTATGACTAGCGGCCGGAGTGAGCAGTTCTTC
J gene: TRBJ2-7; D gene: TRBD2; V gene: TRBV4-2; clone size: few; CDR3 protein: CASSQEGLAGGLVLGEQYF; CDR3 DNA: TGTGCCAGCAGCCAGGAGGGATTAGCGGGAGGTCTTGTTCTAGGCGAGCAGTACTTC
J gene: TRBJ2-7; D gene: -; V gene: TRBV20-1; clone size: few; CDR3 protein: CSARGAGFNEQYF; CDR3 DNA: TGCAGTGCTAGGGGGGCCGGCTTTAACGAGCAGTACTTC
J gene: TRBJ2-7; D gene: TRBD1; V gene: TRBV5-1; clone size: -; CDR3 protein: CASRAGTGVEQYF; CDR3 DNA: TGCGCCAGCAGGGCCGGGACAGGGGTCGAGCAGTACTTC
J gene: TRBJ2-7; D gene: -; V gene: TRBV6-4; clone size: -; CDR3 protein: CASSDSQGSWACEQYF; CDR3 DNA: TGTGCCAGCAGTGACTCGCAGGGGAGTTGGGCCTGCGAGCAGTACTTC
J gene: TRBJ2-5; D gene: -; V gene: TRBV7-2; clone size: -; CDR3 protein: CASSLRGPPETQYF; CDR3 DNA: TGTGCCAGCAGCCTTCGGGGCCCCCCAGAGACCCAGTACTTC